What follows are 20 T cell receptor beta chains derived from one specimen sequenced in a study of blood T cells in healthy people across ages. Alongside a J-beta primer mix, a sample-barcoded 5' primer served in a second PCR lasting roughly 7 to 11 cycles. MiXCR, applied by TCRdb to the 5' RACE reads, yields one record per CDR3 protein. This table has around 700,000 distinct CDR3 sequences, 20% to 30% appearing once. These same data were also listed under a study on T cells of mothers and their children.

Sequencing was done on a sample of blood. Every receptor here comes from a boy between 5 and 17 years old in good health.

V and J are TRBV29-1 and TRBJ2-5; no firm D call. The CDR3 is 14 amino acids. V was pared by 6 bases and J by 0 bases, with 14 bases between. Germline CDR1 reads SQVTM; CDR2 reads ANQGSEA. This CDR3 is CSVRTARYQETQYF. DNA for the CDR3: TGCAGCGTACGGACCGCCCGGTACCAAGAGACCCAGTACTTC.

In this sample, this clonotype turned up a few times. CDR3 sequence: CASSLAGLVVNEQFF. Written as DNA, the CDR3 is TGCGCCAGCAGCTTGGCCGGGCTAGTTGTGAATGAGCAGTTCTTC. This chain joins TRBV5-1 and TRBJ2-5; D gene unclear. The end of the DNA is better explained by TRBJ2-1, so the J call may be wrong. The germline CDR1 and CDR2 sequences are SGHRS and YFSETQ. The CDR3 covers 15 residues.

This clonotype was counted many times. The chain is built from TRBV12-3 or TRBV12-4 and TRBJ2-1; D unresolved. This CDR3 has 14 amino acids. The V end was cut by 3 bases, the J end by 2 bases, with 8 bases between. The CDR3 sequence is CASSFKGTYNEQFF. DNA for the CDR3: TGTGCCAGCAGTTTTAAAGGAACCTACAATGAGCAGTTCTTC.

V is TRBV7-9 and J is TRBJ1-1; weak D call: TRBD1 (5 bases). This CDR3 region has 14 residues. In germline, CDR1 is SEHNR, CDR2 FQNEAQ (reference sequence). Deletions cut 5 bases from V and 1 base from J, with 11 bases between. The CDR3 reads CASSLQVSNTEAFF. For the CDR3, the DNA is TGTGCCAGCAGCCTACAGGTGTCGAACACTGAAGCTTTCTTT.

This clonotype came up a few times. The V and J genes are TRBV15 and TRBJ2-1; the match to TRBD2 covers 7 bases. CDR3 size: 16 residues. V dropped 0 bases and J dropped 3; count of bases not matched to a gene: 5. In germline, CDR1 is LNHNV, CDR2 YYDKDF (reference sequence). DNA for the CDR3: TGTGCCACCAGCAGAGAACCCGGGACTAACTACAATGAGCAGTTCTTC. Its protein is CATSREPGTNYNEQFF.

This clonotype was detected a few times. V and J are TRBV29-1 and TRBJ1-5; D possibly corresponds to TRBD1 (6 bases). The CDR3 consists of 14 residues. V lost 7 bases to trimming and J lost 5 bases, with 18 bases between them. Germline V gene sequence: CDR1 SQVTM, CDR2 ANQGSEA. CDR3 loop: CSASGGYKDQPQHF. The CDR3 region has the DNA TGCAGCGCGTCTGGGGGCTACAAAGATCAGCCCCAGCATTTT.

The table lists this clonotype with a few counts. CDR3 nucleotides: TGTGCCAGCAGCCCAGGGGGGTTTTTATACACCTTC. Protein product: CASSPGGFLYTF. V and J are TRBV27 and TRBJ1-2, with 7 bases that match TRBD1. Unmatched junction bases numbered 9, after V lost 6 bases and J lost 11 bases. The V gene's germline CDR1 is MNHEY and CDR2 SMNVEV (reference sequence). The CDR3 extends over 12 amino acids.

This clonotype was counted many times. The genes are TRBV5-1 and TRBJ2-2; 11 nucleotides line up with TRBD1. The V segment lost 4 bases and the J segment 5 bases; nucleotides outside the gene matches: 4. Germline V CDR1 and CDR2: SGHRS, YFSETQ. The CDR3 is 15 amino acids. The CDR3 loop reads CASSPGTGGTGELFF. CDR3 nucleotides: TGCGCCAGCAGCCCCGGGACAGGGGGGACCGGGGAGCTGTTTTTT.

The chain is built from TRBV28 and TRBJ2-1; D gene uncertain. The CDR3 consists of 14 residues. Trimming took off 8 bases at V and 2 bases at J, with 13 bases between the two ends. CDR1 is MDHEN and CDR2 is SYDVKM in the germline V gene. CDR3 DNA: TGTGCCAGCGGATCGATGGGCACCTACAATGAGCAGTTCTTC. Translated: CASGSMGTYNEQFF. The full variable domain, its missing parts supplied by reference TRBV28 and TRBJ2-1, is DVKVTQSSRYLVKRTGEKVFLECVQDMDHENMFWYRQDPGLGLRLIYFSYDVKMKEKGDIPEGYSVSREKKERFSLILESASTNQTSMYLCASGSMGTYNEQFFGPGTRLTVL.

This chain connects TRBV4-1 to TRBJ1-1; D not certain. The CDR3 is made up of 16 amino acids. Between the trimmed V and J ends, which lost 4 bases and 0 bases, there was a span of 15 bases. Germline CDR1 and CDR2: MGHRA and YSYEKL. The CDR3 is CASSPRTRGMNTEAFF. CDR3 DNA: TGCGCCAGCAGCCCGCGAACCCGAGGGATGAACACTGAAGCTTTCTTT.

This clonotype was counted between two and nine times. This chain links TRBV24-1 with TRBJ1-2, with D possibly TRBD1 on 5 matching bases. Trimming pared 7 bases from V and 2 bases from J, leaving 13 bases between. Per germline, CDR1 KGHDR and CDR2 SFDVKD. The CDR3 has 14 amino acids. This CDR3 reads CATREGAPNYGYTF. The CDR3 region has the DNA TGTGCCACCAGAGAAGGGGCGCCGAACTATGGCTACACCTTC.

J is TRBJ2-1 and V is TRBV25-1; 10 bases are shared with TRBD2. Germline V gene data show CDR1 as MGHDK and CDR2 as SYGVNS. The ends lost 4 bases at V and 6 bases at J; junction bases unmatched: 6. This CDR3 is 15 amino acids long. The CDR3 spells CASSVPGLALNEQFF. The CDR3, as DNA: TGTGCCAGCAGTGTCCCGGGACTAGCGCTCAATGAGCAGTTCTTC.

CDR3 DNA sequence: TGTGCCAGCAGGCCGGGACCCACGAGCTCCTACAATGAGCAGTTCTTC. This codes for CASRPGPTSSYNEQFF. V is TRBV12-3 or TRBV12-4 and J is TRBJ2-1, with D perhaps TRBD1 or TRBD2 (5 bases each). The ends were cut back, 6 bases at V and 0 bases at J, with 15 bases in the middle. This CDR3 contains 16 residues.

The genes are TRBV5-6 and TRBJ2-5; 10 nucleotides match TRBD2. CDR1 is SGHDT and CDR2 is YYEEEE in the germline V gene. V was pared by 7 bases and J by 1 base, with 4 bases of the junction left unmatched. This CDR3 has 14 amino acids. The CDR3 DNA reads TGTGCCAGCGGTCTAGCGGGGGCCCAAGAGACCCAGTACTTC. It codes for CASGLAGAQETQYF.

This clonotype was observed a few times. This chain connects TRBV28 to TRBJ2-5; D is undetermined. The DNA end lines up better with TRBJ2-7; the J call may be wrong. Germline V gene lookup returns CDR1 MDHEN and CDR2 SYDVKM. The CDR3 has 14 residues. The CDR3 DNA is TGTGCCAGCCACCGGGCAGGAGCTATCTACGAGCAGTACTTC. Translation gives CASHRAGAIYEQYF.

The chain couples TRBV7-2 to TRBJ2-3; D is possibly TRBD1 (5 bases). Germline-derived CDR1 and CDR2 are SGHTA and FQGNSA. The CDR3 totals 17 residues. With 5 bases removed from V and 1 base from J, the gap between germline ends came to 19 bases. The CDR3 nucleotides are TGTGCCAGCAGCCTCTTTGGGCAGGGATTGCGCACAGATACGCAGTATTTT. The encoded protein is CASSLFGQGLRTDTQYF. The full variable domain, rest sourced from reference TRBV7-2 and TRBJ2-3, is GAGVSQSPSNKVTEKGKDVELRCDPISGHTALYWYRQSLGQGLEFLIYFQGNSAPDKSGLPSDRFSAERTGGSVSTLTIQRTQQEDSAVYLCASSLFGQGLRTDTQYFGPGTRLTVL.

This clonotype has just a few counts. The chain uses TRBV5-8 and TRBJ1-2; D is perhaps TRBD1 (5 bases). V was shortened by 6 bases and J by 8 bases, with 26 bases between the two germline ends. The CDR3 is 16 amino acids. CDR1 is SGHTS, CDR2 YDEGEE, per germline. The CDR3 DNA is TGTGCCAGCAACATAAAGACCGGGACCTACCTCTTAGGCTACACCTTC. Translating it yields CASNIKTGTYLLGYTF.

V gene TRBV5-1 combines with J gene TRBJ2-1; tentatively, D is TRBD1 (7 bases). This CDR3 has 15 residues. V lost 4 bases to trimming and J lost 8 bases, with 19 bases between them. The germline gives CDR1 SGHRS, CDR2 YFSETQ. CDR3 sequence: CASSAGQTPWDEQFF. CDR3 DNA: TGCGCCAGCAGCGCGGGACAGACCCCTTGGGATGAGCAGTTCTTC. The complete variable domain, with remaining parts taken from reference TRBV5-1 and TRBJ2-1, reads KAGVTQTPRYLIKTRGQQVTLSCSPISGHRSVSWYQQTPGQGLQFLFEYFSETQRNKGNFPGRFSGRQFSNSRSEMNVSTLELGDSALYLCASSAGQTPWDEQFFGPGTRLTVL.

The chain has TRBV4-1 and TRBJ2-7, with D perhaps matching TRBD2 (6 bases). Germline V gene lookup returns CDR1 MGHRA and CDR2 YSYEKL. The CDR3 covers 16 residues. Trimming removed 0 bases from V and 1 base from J, with 13 bases in between. The CDR3 here is CASSQDPGGGSYEQYF. The CDR3 DNA is TGCGCCAGCAGCCAAGATCCCGGGGGTGGTTCCTACGAGCAGTACTTC.

This clonotype came up a few times. A read error is likely, as this CDR3 ends without the conserved phenylalanine or tryptophan. The rearrangement uses TRBV29-1 and TRBJ2-5, with unresolved D. Near its end, the DNA agrees better with TRBJ2-1, so the J call may be wrong. Germline CDR1 and CDR2: SQVTM and ANQGSEA. The CDR3 is 12 residues long. CDR3 coding DNA: TGCAGCGTTGAAGTCCGCTACAATGAGCAGTTCGTC. Amino acids: CSVEVRYNEQFV.